The next 24 T cell receptor beta chains were all read from a single sample in a study of T-cell memory formation after mild COVID-19. TCRdb processed the 5' RACE reads anew with MiXCR; each CDR3 protein has one entry. The sample consists of 280,000 or so distinct CDR3 sequences, around 8% of them appearing once. Sample: PBMCs or a T cell subset sorted from them (not recorded which). The source of these receptors is a man younger than 35 who had mild COVID-19 (a few samples of this study predate the infection). Cell type and time point are not known.

The J gene is TRBJ1-1, the V gene TRBV5-5; 7 bases map to TRBD1. Germline CDR1 and CDR2: SGHKS and YYEKEE (reference sequence). This CDR3 has 16 amino acids. Trimming took 4 bases from V and 2 from J; bases not matched to a gene: 11. The DNA of the CDR3 is TGTGCCAGCAGCAATTTCGGGACAGCACATAACACTGAAGCTTTCTTT. Translated: CASSNFGTAHNTEAFF.

This clonotype showed up many times. The V and J genes are TRBV12-3 or TRBV12-4 and TRBJ1-2; D unresolved. The V and J ends lost 6 bases and 7 bases respectively, with 12 bases between them. CDR3 length equals 12 residues. This CDR3 is CASREYGVGYTF. CDR3 nucleotides: TGTGCCAGCAGGGAGTATGGGGTTGGCTACACCTTC.

This rearrangement joins TRBV20-1 to TRBJ2-2, with TRBD2 matching 7 bases. V shed 3 bases and J 2 bases; nucleotides not matched to a gene: 12. The CDR3 consists of 17 residues. Germline CDR1 and CDR2: DFQATT and SNEGSKA (reference sequence). Here the CDR3 DNA reads TGCAGTGCTAGCCCGGGGCGGGGGACCCTTAACACCGGGGAGCTGTTTTTT. Its translation is CSASPGRGTLNTGELFF.

The chain joins TRBV7-9 to TRBJ2-7; a weak D match, TRBD1 (5 bases). V was cut by 1 base and J by 9 bases, with 13 bases left in between. Germline V gene lookup returns CDR1 SEHNR and CDR2 FQNEAQ (reference sequence). The CDR3 contains 13 residues. CDR3 nucleotide sequence: TGTGCCAGCAGCTTAGAGCAGGGAACAGTGCAGTACTTC. Its protein is CASSLEQGTVQYF.

This clonotype appeared a few times. This sequence joins TRBV5-1 and TRBJ2-2; D is undetermined. The CDR3 has 15 residues. V lost 2 bases to trimming and J lost 1 base, with 9 bases between them. Germline CDR1 reads SGHRS; CDR2 reads YFSETQ. The CDR3, as DNA: TGCGCCAGCAGCTTCCGGACGGTGAACACCGGGGAGCTGTTTTTT. Translating it yields CASSFRTVNTGELFF.

This clonotype was counted at least ten times. This chain connects TRBV4-3 to TRBJ2-2; 9 bases fit TRBD2. The V gene's germline CDR1 is LGHNA and CDR2 YSLEER. V gave up 0 bases and J gave up 2 bases; unmatched junction bases: 7. The CDR3 loop spans 18 amino acids. The CDR3 DNA sequence: TGCGCCAGCAGCCAAGAGGCTCTAGCGGGGCTCAACACCGGGGAGCTGTTTTTT. This encodes CASSQEALAGLNTGELFF.

J is TRBJ2-1 and V is TRBV9; D might be TRBD2 (7 bases). Germline-derived CDR1 and CDR2 are SGDLS and YYNGEE. V was trimmed by 4 bases and J by 9 bases, leaving 14 bases between them. The CDR3 sequence is 13 residues long. The CDR3 spells CASSPERGGEQFF. CDR3 DNA: TGTGCCAGCAGCCCCGAGAGGGGGGGTGAGCAGTTCTTC.

In this sample, this clonotype turned up many times. The J gene is TRBJ2-3, the V gene TRBV9; the match to TRBD1 covers 9 bases. The CDR3 is 15 amino acids. Trimming at V came to 3 bases and at J to 4 bases, leaving 6 bases not matched to a gene. The germline gives CDR1 SGDLS, CDR2 YYNGEE. CDR3 bases: TGTGCCAGCAGCGGGGACAGGGCGGGGGCAGATACGCAGTATTTT. It yields the protein CASSGDRAGADTQYF.

The chain is built from TRBV5-1 and TRBJ1-4, with D possibly TRBD1 on 5 matching bases. CDR3 length: 15 amino acids. V lost 3 bases to trimming and J lost 3 bases, with 12 bases between them. Germline CDR1 is SGHRS and CDR2 is YFSETQ. CDR3 in DNA: TGCGCCAGCAGCTCAGACAGCCGACCTAATGAAAAACTGTTTTTT. This gives the protein CASSSDSRPNEKLFF.

This clonotype turned up a few times. The chain carries TRBV5-6 and TRBJ2-3; D might be TRBD1 (5 bases). Between the trimmed V and J ends, which lost 1 base and 2 bases, there was a span of 11 bases. Germline-derived CDR1 and CDR2 are SGHDT and YYEEEE. The CDR3 totals 15 residues. CDR3 amino acids: CASSLIRGYTDTQYF. The CDR3 nucleotides are TGTGCCAGCAGCTTGATTAGGGGCTACACAGATACGCAGTATTTT.

This clonotype was recorded at least ten times. The genes are TRBV7-2 and TRBJ1-2; 8 bases match TRBD1. The CDR3 length is 15 residues. CDR1 is SGHTA and CDR2 is FQGNSA in the germline V gene. Trimming at V came to 5 bases and at J to 2 bases, leaving 7 bases not matched to a gene. This CDR3 is CASSSYGQGNYGYTF. The CDR3 nucleotides read TGTGCCAGCAGCAGTTACGGACAGGGAAACTATGGCTACACCTTC.

This clonotype was picked up a small number of times. The CDR3 spells CATSVSGQGLNEQFF. CDR3 DNA sequence: TGTGCCACCAGTGTCTCGGGACAGGGTTTGAATGAGCAGTTCTTC. The chain has TRBV24-1 and TRBJ2-1; 9 bases are a match to TRBD1. The V and J ends lost 5 bases and 7 bases, in that order; junction bases with no gene match: 8. The CDR3 is made up of 15 amino acids. Germline V gene lookup returns CDR1 KGHDR and CDR2 SFDVKD.

This clonotype has just one count. The V gene is TRBV5-4, the J gene TRBJ2-3, with 11 positions matching TRBD1. After removal of 4 bases from V and 4 bases from J, the junction contained 11 bases not matched to a gene. CDR3 length equals 17 residues. From germline, CDR1 is SGHNT and CDR2 YYREEE (reference sequence). The CDR3 spells CASSPTGQGARADTQYF. For the CDR3, the DNA is TGTGCCAGCAGCCCCACTGGACAGGGGGCGAGGGCAGATACGCAGTATTTT.

The chain combines TRBV12-3 or TRBV12-4 with TRBJ2-1; TRBD1 is a possible D gene (6 bases). The CDR3 is 13 residues long. V was shortened by 1 base and J by 10 bases, with 11 bases between the two germline ends. The chain's CDR3 is CASSLGGQNEQFF. The CDR3 DNA reads as TGTGCCAGCAGTTTAGGGGGGCAGAACGAGCAGTTCTTC.

The chain is built from TRBV18 and TRBJ1-1; D is ambiguous. CDR3 length equals 11 residues. Germline assignment: CDR1 KGHSH and CDR2 LQKENI. Trimming left V 2 bases short and J 2 bases short, with 0 bases between. In nucleotides, the CDR3 is TGTGCCAGCTCACCAAACACTGAAGCTTTCTTT. Translation: CASSPNTEAFF.

The sample holds many counts of this clonotype. The chain combines TRBV20-1 with TRBJ2-1; tentatively, D is TRBD2 (5 bases). The V end was cut by 2 bases, the J end by 8 bases, with 10 bases between. CDR3 length: 12 residues. Germline CDR1 DFQATT, CDR2 SNEGSKA (reference sequence). The CDR3 DNA follows: TGCAGTGCTAGATTGAGCGGCTATGAGCAGTTCTTC. It codes for CSARLSGYEQFF.

The table lists this clonotype with many counts. The chain combines TRBV6-5 with TRBJ2-1; TRBD1 matches at 10 bases. Germline CDR1 and CDR2: MNHEY and SVGAGI. This CDR3 region has 13 residues. V lost 8 bases to trimming and J lost 9 bases; unmatched junction nucleotides: 7. The CDR3 sequence is CASLPGQGVEQFF. The CDR3 DNA reads as TGTGCCAGCCTCCCCGGACAGGGGGTTGAGCAGTTCTTC.

The chain has TRBV20-1 and TRBJ2-5, with D possibly being TRBD1 or TRBD2 (5 bases each). V gave up 5 bases and J gave up 5 bases, with 18 bases separating them. CDR3 length: 14 residues. CDR1 is DFQATT and CDR2 is SNEGSKA in the germline V gene (reference sequence). CDR3 sequence (DNA): TGCAGTGCTTCTAAGCACCGGGGCGAGGAGACCCAGTACTTC. This codes for CSASKHRGEETQYF.

This clonotype was observed many times. The V gene is TRBV4-3, the J gene TRBJ2-6, with D perhaps matching TRBD1 (6 bases). The CDR3 extends over 17 amino acids. Germline assignment: CDR1 LGHNA and CDR2 YSLEER. The V end lost 3 bases, the J end lost 0 bases, and 12 bases lay between the germline ends. DNA of the CDR3: TGCGCCAGCAGCCACGACAGGTTTCGCTCTGGGGCCAACGTCCTGACTTTC. This translates into CASSHDRFRSGANVLTF.

The chain recombines TRBV6-5 with TRBJ1-2; D call uncertain. Trimming took off 10 bases at V and 3 bases at J, with 15 bases between the two ends. Germline-derived CDR1 and CDR2 are MNHEY and SVGAGI. The CDR3 runs 13 residues. For the CDR3, the DNA is TGTGCCATCAGAAGGGCAGTAGACTATGGCTACACCTTC. This codes for CAIRRAVDYGYTF.

This clonotype was observed a handful of times. The chain combines TRBV25-1 with TRBJ2-3, with 7 bases aligning to TRBD2. V lost 9 bases to trimming and J lost 1 base; unmatched junction nucleotides: 7. Germline CDR1 MGHDK, CDR2 SYGVNS. The CDR3 runs 14 residues. CDR3 bases: TGTGCCAGTAACCTAGCGGCTGGCACAGATACGCAGTATTTT. Amino acid sequence: CASNLAAGTDTQYF.

This clonotype came up a few times. The V and J genes are TRBV27 and TRBJ1-5; no reliable D call. Trimming shortened V by 5 bases and J by 1 base, and 9 bases separated the two germline ends. Per the germline V gene, CDR1 is MNHEY and CDR2 is SMNVEV (reference sequence). The CDR3 runs 14 residues. The CDR3 coding sequence is TGTGCCAGCAGTCCCCAGCGAAGCAATCAGCCCCAGCATTTT. Protein sequence: CASSPQRSNQPQHF.

This clonotype has at least ten counts. V usage is TRBV10-3 and J usage is TRBJ2-1, with D hard to call. The CDR3 contains 15 residues. The V gene's germline CDR1 is ENHRY and CDR2 SYGVKD. Trimming removed 3 bases from V and 0 bases from J, with 9 bases in between. The CDR3 DNA sequence: TGTGCCATCAGTGAAGGCCTGCACTCCTACAATGAGCAGTTCTTC. This gives the protein CAISEGLHSYNEQFF.

This chain connects TRBV6-6 to TRBJ1-4, with D hard to call. CDR3 size: 12 residues. Trimming pared 7 bases from V and 5 bases from J, leaving 8 bases between. The germline gives CDR1 MNHNY, CDR2 SVGAGI (reference sequence). This CDR3 reads CASTPGNEKLFF. For the CDR3, the DNA is TGTGCCAGCACCCCCGGGAATGAAAAACTGTTTTTT.